The 19 T cell receptor beta chains in this list originate from one sample, sequenced in a study of shared clonotypes between healthy human individuals. Here immunoSEQ multiplex PCR was the method, and the copy in TCRdb shows in-frame clones only, minus some. The table has a few million clones, approximately 95% seen once. The sample comprised naive CD4+ T cells from PBMCs. The subset here: CD45RA+ positively selected. These receptors all come from a young man in good health. Some clones in this sample may be carry-over from other donors' samples.

This chain joins TRBV30 and TRBJ1-4, with TRBD1 matching 12 bases. After removal of 2 bases from V and 7 bases from J, the junction contained 20 bases not matched to a gene. The CDR3 loop spans 20 amino acids. Germline CDR1 reads GTSNPN; CDR2 reads SVGIG (reference sequence). Written as DNA, the CDR3 is TGTGCCTGGAGTAAGGGTTCGGGACAGGGGGCTTCTTGGCTGCGTGAAAAACTGTTTTTT. It translates to CAWSKGSGQGASWLREKLFF.

The rearrangement joins TRBV5-1 to TRBJ2-3, with D possibly being TRBD2 (6 bases). From germline, CDR1 is SGHRS and CDR2 YFSETQ. The V gene lost 0 bases and the J gene lost 0 bases, with 14 bases spanning the gap. This CDR3 contains 17 residues. The CDR3 coding sequence is TGCGCCAGCAGCTTGGGTCGGGACTGGGCTAGCACAGATACGCAGTATTTT. Protein product: CASSLGRDWASTDTQYF. Full variable domain (remainder filled in from reference TRBV5-1 and TRBJ2-3): KAGVTQTPRYLIKTRGQQVTLSCSPISGHRSVSWYQQTPGQGLQFLFEYFSETQRNKGNFPGRFSGRQFSNSRSEMNVSTLELGDSALYLCASSLGRDWASTDTQYFGPGTRLTVL.

The chain employs TRBV7-9 and TRBJ2-7; 10 bases map to TRBD2. Germline V CDR1 and CDR2: SEHNR, FQNEAQ (reference sequence). The J segment lost 6 bases and the V segment lost 4 bases, leaving 6 bases of the junction unmatched. The CDR3 totals 14 residues. The CDR3 reads CASSSLLAGSEQYF. DNA for the CDR3: TGTGCCAGCAGCTCCCTACTAGCGGGGAGCGAGCAGTACTTC. Together with reference TRBV7-9 and TRBJ2-7, the CDR3 gives the full variable domain: DTGVSQNPRHKITKRGQNVTFRCDPISEHNRLYWYRQTLGQGPEFLTYFQNEAQLEKSRLLSDRFSAERPKGSFSTLEIQRTEQGDSAMYLCASSSLLAGSEQYFGPGTRLTVT.

This sequence joins TRBV9 and TRBJ1-3; 7 nucleotides match TRBD1. J lost 1 base, V lost 4 bases, and 11 bases had no gene match. The CDR3 consists of 17 residues. Germline V gene data show CDR1 as SGDLS and CDR2 as YYNGEE. The DNA for the CDR3 is TGTGCCAGCAGCCCACGACAGGGCCTCTATTCTGGAAACACCATATATTTT. Translation gives CASSPRQGLYSGNTIYF.

The chain recombines TRBV25-1 with TRBJ2-1; unclear D gene. The CDR3 loop spans 16 amino acids. Germline loops: CDR1 MGHDK, CDR2 SYGVNS. V lost 4 bases, J lost 4 bases, and 17 bases lay in between. CDR3 bases: TGTGCCAGCAGTGGCCCACTCGGGCCCCAGTACAATGAGCAGTTCTTC. This encodes CASSGPLGPQYNEQFF.

The chain employs TRBV19 and TRBJ2-7; TRBD2 matches 10 bases. This CDR3 has 16 residues. The germline CDR1 and CDR2 sequences are LNHDA and SQIVND (reference sequence). Trimming removed 3 bases from V and 3 bases from J; junction bases left unmatched: 8. CDR3 residues: CASSILPSGRIYEQYF. CDR3 nucleotide sequence: TGTGCCAGTAGTATCCTTCCTAGCGGGAGAATCTACGAGCAGTACTTC. Complete variable domain (other parts from reference TRBV19 and TRBJ2-7): DGGITQSPKYLFRKEGQNVTLSCEQNLNHDAMYWYRQDPGQGLRLIYYSQIVNDFQKGDIAEGYSVSREKKESFPLTVTSAQKNPTAFYLCASSILPSGRIYEQYFGPGTRLTVT.

The CDR3 DNA follows: TGTGCCAGCTCCAAAGAATACGAGCAGTACTTC. Protein: CASSKEYEQYF. The chain has TRBV2 and TRBJ2-7; D remains unclear. The germline gives CDR1 SNHLY, CDR2 FYNNEI. V was pared by 8 bases and J by 4 bases, with 9 bases between. There are 11 residues in the CDR3. The complete variable domain, with remaining parts taken from reference TRBV2 and TRBJ2-7, reads EPEVTQTPSHQVTQMGQEVILRCVPISNHLYFYWYRQILGQKVEFLVSFYNNEISEKSEIFDDQFSVERPDGSNFTLKIRSTKLEDSAMYFCASSKEYEQYFGPGTRLTVT.

J is TRBJ1-3 and V is TRBV18; no definite D call. Per germline, CDR1 KGHSH and CDR2 LQKENI. Trimming removed 4 bases from V and 0 bases from J, with 13 bases in between. The CDR3 contains 16 residues. The CDR3 DNA sequence: TGTGCCAGCTCACGAGGCGGCACCAGCTCTGGAAACACCATATATTTT. It specifies CASSRGGTSSGNTIYF.

The sample holds one count of this clone. The chain links TRBV6-5 to TRBJ1-3, with 7 bases lining up with TRBD1. The J segment lost 0 bases and the V segment lost 6 bases, leaving 2 bases of the junction unmatched. This CDR3 is 14 amino acids long. Germline CDR1 and CDR2: MNHEY and SVGAGI. The CDR3 DNA sequence: TGTGCCAGCAGGGGACAGATCTCTGGAAACACCATATATTTT. It is translated as CASRGQISGNTIYF.

In its sample, this clone was seen once. This rearrangement joins TRBV5-6 to TRBJ2-7, with TRBD2 matching over 9 bases. Per the germline V gene, CDR1 is SGHDT and CDR2 is YYEEEE. V shed 4 bases and J 0 bases; nucleotides not matched to a gene: 5. The CDR3 consists of 15 residues. The CDR3 spells CASSAAGGSSYEQYF. As DNA, the CDR3 is TGTGCCAGCAGCGCAGCGGGAGGCAGCTCCTACGAGCAGTACTTC. The complete variable domain, with remaining parts taken from reference TRBV5-6 and TRBJ2-7, reads DAGVTQSPTHLIKTRGQQVTLRCSPKSGHDTVSWYQQALGQGPQFIFQYYEEEERQRGNFPDRFSGHQFPNYSSELNVNALLLGDSALYLCASSAAGGSSYEQYFGPGTRLTVT.

Note on this clone: This specimen includes other DNA sequences encoding the same CDR3. This sequence joins TRBV7-3 and TRBJ2-1; TRBD1 agrees at 8 bases. The length of the CDR3 is 13 residues. V gave up 3 bases and J gave up 6 bases; unmatched junction bases: 1. CDR1 SGHTA and CDR2 FQGTGA come from the germline V gene. The CDR3 protein is CASSFTGGNEQFF. In DNA, the CDR3 is TGTGCCAGCAGCTTCACAGGGGGCAATGAGCAGTTCTTC.

This chain uses TRBV28 with TRBJ1-4, with D unclear. Looked up from germline, CDR1 is MDHEN and CDR2 is SYDVKM. This CDR3 is built from 11 residues. V was shortened by 2 bases and J by 11 bases, with 6 bases between the two germline ends. The CDR3 region is CASSLGQKLFF. As DNA, the CDR3 is TGTGCCAGCAGTTTAGGTCAGAAACTGTTTTTT.

The chain employs TRBV19 and TRBJ1-5; D not resolved. V was clipped by 4 bases and J by 6 bases, with 10 bases between them. CDR1 LNHDA and CDR2 SQIVND come from the germline V gene (reference sequence). The CDR3 is made up of 13 amino acids. CDR3 sequence (DNA): TGTGCCAGTAGTAGGGCACAAGTTCAGCCCCAGCATTTT. Translated, it gives CASSRAQVQPQHF.

The rearrangement uses TRBV29-1 and TRBJ2-7, with 7 bases lining up with TRBD2. CDR3 length: 12 amino acids. Germline V gene lookup returns CDR1 SQVTM and CDR2 ANQGSEA. Trimming took 2 bases from V and 2 from J; bases not matched to a gene: 0. CDR3 sequence reads: CSVERGAYEQYF. In DNA, the CDR3 is TGCAGCGTTGAACGGGGGGCCTACGAGCAGTACTTC.

The chain couples TRBV5-6 to TRBJ1-2; D remains unclear. Looked up from germline, CDR1 is SGHDT and CDR2 is YYEEEE. The CDR3 length is 12 residues. Trimming took 2 bases from V and 2 from J, leaving 4 bases between them. CDR3 in DNA: TGTGCCAGCAGCTTATGGAACTATGGCTACACCTTC. It translates to CASSLWNYGYTF. The entire variable domain, with the rest obtained from reference TRBV5-6 and TRBJ1-2, is as follows: DAGVTQSPTHLIKTRGQQVTLRCSPKSGHDTVSWYQQALGQGPQFIFQYYEEEERQRGNFPDRFSGHQFPNYSSELNVNALLLGDSALYLCASSLWNYGYTFGSGTRLTVV.

The genes are TRBV7-9 and TRBJ2-1, with D hard to call. Germline-derived CDR1 and CDR2 are SEHNR and FQNEAQ (reference sequence). The CDR3 consists of 14 residues. V shed 0 bases and J shed 3 bases, with 6 bases lying between them. CDR3 DNA: TGTGCCAGCAGCTTAGCTGTTGGCTACAATGAGCAGTTCTTC. Its protein product is CASSLAVGYNEQFF.

Concerning this clone itself: This sample also contains other DNA sequences that code for the same CDR3. This sequence joins TRBV9 and TRBJ2-6; D is uncertain. Per germline, CDR1 SGDLS and CDR2 YYNGEE. The CDR3 consists of 15 residues. The V gene lost 0 bases and the J gene lost 4 bases, with 8 bases spanning the gap. CDR3 sequence (DNA): TGTGCCAGCAGCGTAGCGGGTTCCGGGGCCAACGTCCTGACTTTC. Its protein is CASSVAGSGANVLTF.

The chain joins TRBV5-1 to TRBJ2-1, with 8 bases lining up with TRBD2. Germline CDR1 SGHRS, CDR2 YFSETQ. The CDR3 runs to 15 residues. The ends lost 0 bases at V and 8 bases at J; junction bases unmatched: 7. CDR3 sequence reads: CASSLVLAAFDEQFF. The CDR3 coding sequence is TGCGCCAGCAGCTTGGTACTAGCGGCCTTTGATGAGCAGTTCTTC.

The J gene is TRBJ1-5, the V gene TRBV18; D gene uncertain. The CDR3 runs to 15 residues. Per germline, CDR1 KGHSH and CDR2 LQKENI. Trimming stripped 4 bases from V and 4 bases from J, with 14 bases between. The CDR3 loop reads CASSQARGSNQPQHF. For the CDR3, the DNA is TGTGCCAGCTCACAGGCTCGGGGTTCGAATCAGCCCCAGCATTTT. Filled out from reference TRBV18 and TRBJ1-5, the complete variable domain reads NAGVMQNPRHLVRRRGQEARLRCSPMKGHSHVYWYRQLPEEGLKFMVYLQKENIIDESGMPKERFSAEFPKEGPSILRIQQVVRGDSAAYFCASSQARGSNQPQHFGDGTRLSIL.